A selection of T cell receptor beta chains follows, all from one sample in a study of shared clonotypes between healthy human individuals. Profiled with immunoSEQ multiplex PCR; TCRdb holds only in-frame clones, not every one. The sample includes 2 million to 2.5 million clones, over 90% of them seen just once. Sequencing was carried out using naive CD4+ T cells from PBMCs. These receptors were taken from a man aged 18 to 30 in good health. Some clones in this sample may be carry-over from other donors' samples. CDR3s include the opening cysteine and the closing phenylalanine or tryptophan. D genes are given only for firm matches. Not all rows give a size; the values are once, few, many and, for expanded clones, a class.

CDR3aa: CASSQGGLAGTYNEQFF
CDR3nt: TGCGCCAGCAGCCAGGGCGGACTAGCGGGTACGTACAATGAGCAGTTCTTC
d_gene: TRBD2
j_gene: TRBJ2-1
v_gene: TRBV4-1
abundance: NA

CDR3aa: CASSLDQAGASYNEQFF
CDR3nt: TGCGCCAGCAGCTTGGATCAGGCAGGGGCGTCCTACAATGAGCAGTTCTTC
d_gene: NA
j_gene: TRBJ2-1
v_gene: TRBV5-1
abundance: NA

CDR3aa: CASRASAEPYEQYF
CDR3nt: TGTGCCAGCAGGGCCTCAGCGGAGCCCTACGAGCAGTACTTC
d_gene: NA
j_gene: TRBJ2-7
v_gene: TRBV2
abundance: NA

CDR3aa: CSARASGELFF
CDR3nt: TGCAGTGCTAGGGCCTCCGGGGAGCTGTTTTTT
d_gene: NA
j_gene: TRBJ2-2
v_gene: TRBV20-1
abundance: NA

CDR3aa: CASSLGSTEAFF
CDR3nt: TGTGCCAGCAGCTTAGGGAGCACTGAAGCTTTCTTT
d_gene: NA
j_gene: TRBJ1-1
v_gene: TRBV7-9
abundance: few

CDR3aa: CASSQAPAGWGDTQYF
CDR3nt: TGTGCCAGCAGCCAAGCCCCAGCGGGATGGGGAGATACGCAGTATTTT
d_gene: TRBD2
j_gene: TRBJ2-3
v_gene: TRBV4-2
abundance: once

CDR3aa: CAAPDGFTYEQYF
CDR3nt: TGTGCCGCGCCGGACGGCTTCACCTACGAGCAGTACTTC
d_gene: NA
j_gene: TRBJ2-7
v_gene: TRBV6-1
abundance: NA

CDR3aa: CASSVTSAWNNEQFF
CDR3nt: TGTGCCAGCAGCGTAACAAGCGCCTGGAACAATGAGCAGTTCTTC
d_gene: NA
j_gene: TRBJ2-1
v_gene: TRBV9
abundance: NA

CDR3aa: CASSVAPRGLGKEQYF
CDR3nt: TGTGCCAGCAGCGTAGCCCCCAGGGGACTAGGGAAGGAGCAGTACTTC
d_gene: TRBD2
j_gene: TRBJ2-7
v_gene: TRBV9
abundance: NA

CDR3aa: CASSLRQGDTGELFF
CDR3nt: TGTGCCAGCTCACTAAGACAGGGGGACACCGGGGAGCTGTTTTTT
d_gene: TRBD1
j_gene: TRBJ2-2
v_gene: TRBV18
abundance: NA

CDR3aa: CAISGEGGRAFF
CDR3nt: TGTGCCATCAGTGGAGAGGGGGGCCGGGCTTTCTTT
d_gene: NA
j_gene: TRBJ1-1
v_gene: TRBV10-3
abundance: NA

CDR3aa: CSVDGQLNTGELFF
CDR3nt: TGCAGCGTTGACGGACAGCTGAACACCGGGGAGCTGTTTTTT
d_gene: NA
j_gene: TRBJ2-2
v_gene: TRBV29-1
abundance: NA

CDR3aa: CASSLLGTQETQYF
CDR3nt: TGCGCCAGCAGCTTGCTAGGGACTCAAGAGACCCAGTACTTC
d_gene: NA
j_gene: TRBJ2-5
v_gene: TRBV5-1
abundance: NA

CDR3aa: CASSFNSNNYGYTF
CDR3nt: TGTGCCAGCAGCTTCAACTCGAATAACTATGGCTACACCTTC
d_gene: NA
j_gene: TRBJ1-2
v_gene: TRBV5-6
abundance: NA

CDR3aa: CASSLGGTGLYGYTF
CDR3nt: TGTGCCAGCAGCTTGGGGGGGACAGGGCTTTATGGCTACACCTTC
d_gene: TRBD1
j_gene: TRBJ1-2
v_gene: TRBV5-4
abundance: NA

CDR3aa: CASSQEPYYGYTF
CDR3nt: TGCGCCAGCAGCCAAGAGCCATACTATGGCTACACCTTC
d_gene: NA
j_gene: TRBJ1-2
v_gene: TRBV5-1
abundance: NA

CDR3aa: CASTLSPGSQYF
CDR3nt: TGTGCCAGCACTCTATCCCCGGGCTCGCAGTATTTT
d_gene: NA
j_gene: TRBJ2-3
v_gene: TRBV2
abundance: NA

CDR3aa: CASSPQLGSGANVLTF
CDR3nt: TGTGCCAGCAGCCCACAGTTAGGGTCTGGGGCCAACGTCCTGACTTTC
d_gene: NA
j_gene: TRBJ2-6
v_gene: TRBV9
abundance: NA

CDR3aa: CASSEVRYQPQHF
CDR3nt: TGTGCCAGCAGCGAGGTCAGGTATCAGCCCCAGCATTTT
d_gene: NA
j_gene: TRBJ1-5
v_gene: TRBV2
abundance: few

CDR3aa: CASSPFLRGAPEETQYF
CDR3nt: TGTGCCAGCAGCCCCTTTCTAAGGGGCGCCCCCGAGGAGACCCAGTACTTC
d_gene: NA
j_gene: TRBJ2-5
v_gene: TRBV28
abundance: NA

CDR3aa: CASSLSAGTEQYF
CDR3nt: TGTGCCAGCAGCTTATCGGCAGGGACCGAGCAGTACTTC
d_gene: NA
j_gene: TRBJ2-7
v_gene: TRBV7-3
abundance: NA

CDR3aa: CASSVGLARETQYF
CDR3nt: TGTGCCAGCAGCGTAGGTCTAGCGCGGGAGACCCAGTACTTC
d_gene: NA
j_gene: TRBJ2-5
v_gene: TRBV9
abundance: NA